Sequencing of this TCR beta chain was carried out in a study of T cell repertoires in cytomegalovirus infection. The wider study: Indications of both CMV infection and matching HLA type were provided by public TCR beta signatures.

This clonotype was counted only a few times. Antigen specificity is unknown. Overall study results and limits: Across the ex vivo response, the dominant clonotypes were HLA-C-restricted CMV-specific TCR beta clonotypes. There were carriers of CMV plus the relevant HLA, and cumulative public TCR beta family frequency identified them.

Germline V gives CDR1 SGHNT, CDR2 YYREEE (reference sequence). After removal of 1 base from V and 5 bases from J, the junction contained 7 bases not matched to a gene. The CDR3 covers 15 residues. TCRdb reanalysed the reads using MiXCR and keeps one entry per CDR3 protein. Among approximately 150,000 distinct CDR3 sequences, 6.5% were seen once, and the ten largest hold roughly 18%. V gene TRBV5-4 combines with J gene TRBJ1-2; 8 nucleotides line up with TRBD1. The receptor's source is a human donor in good health (CMV status not recorded). Some clones in this sample may be carry-over from other donors' samples. Sequencing was performed on PBMCs. CDR3 protein: CASSLSSGQAYGYTF. The CDR3 region has the DNA TGTGCCAGCAGCTTGAGTTCGGGACAGGCGTATGGCTACACCTTC.